The T cell receptor beta chain under discussion was sequenced for a study of blood T cell repertoires in COVID-19 (dated by TCRdb to about 2020). For the wider study: Samples from collaborators originated in the United States, Italy and Spain and spanned both the acute and convalescent phases of COVID-19. Where available, HLA class I and class II types were obtained from metadata supplied by the sample provider rather than from assay-based typing. Deeply sampled blood TCRbeta repertoires from subjects exposed to, actively infected with, or recovered from COVID-19 were included in the dataset. The samples were drawn from two sources: the first 160 participants of the ongoing ImmuneRACE study, and 1,254 subjects contributed by 6 global collaborators. Nearly every sample came with metadata listing a de-identified subject ID, COVID-19 status, age in years and sex. The material from the prospective study consisted of cDNA or gDNA derived from T cells, B-cell-depleted T cells, or PBMCs. The repertoires were released in a freely available public database meant as a resource for research on the immune response to SARS-CoV-2. General study outcomes and caveats: The quantity of clinical and demographic metadata differed by source and by participant and was supplied without curation.

One collaborating source in Seattle enrolled patients during active infection and followed them longitudinally through the course of disease. Each collaborating institution followed its own protocols to collect whole blood in K2EDTA tubes. For TCRbeta analysis, collaborators shipped samples in one of three forms: frozen whole blood, isolated PBMCs, or DNA extracted from either of those sample types. TCRbeta CDR3 regions were amplified from genomic DNA by means of the immunoSEQ Assay, a bias-controlled multiplex PCR. The published analysis was carried out like this. The number of nucleated cells in each sample was estimated by amplification of reference gene primers within the assay. Sequence reads were collapsed and filtered to measure the absolute abundance of every unique TCRbeta CDR3 rearrangement. For each sample, productive Simpson clonality was calculated as the square root of Simpson's diversity index over productive rearrangements. This is the immuneACCESS table as TCRdb keeps it, with only in-frame sequences that have V and J called. A part of the clones is gone; compared with another copy, unresolved V genes explain less than half, and the rest is unexplained. V, J and clone size are those of that table, while D and trimming were read from the DNA. This sample comprises 150,000 or so clones, 80% to 95% of them detected only once. The top ten hold around 2% of the sample.

The junction carries 18 bases between V and J, which are trimmed by 8 bases and 8 bases respectively. Reading the germline V gene gives CDR1 MDHEN and CDR2 SYDVKM. From cysteine to phenylalanine, the CDR3 is 14 amino acids long. Of the read, only the CDR3 DNA is kept; its 42 bases are in frame from base 1. About this clone itself: No antigen is known for it. The input lacks base qualities; no much larger clone sits a single base away.

Sequencing input: peripheral blood. Recombination linked TRBV28 to TRBJ1-4; TRBD1 is perhaps the D gene, given 5 matching bases. The sequence came from a woman aged 60-75 years with COVID-19, enrolled during active disease. The bases are TGTGCCAGCTGCTCTCAGGGTGGTGGCGAAAAACTGTTTTTT. This is translated as CASCSQGGGEKLFF.